This entry lists 27 T cell receptor beta chains sequenced from one sample in a study of T cells in localized non-small cell lung cancer. Generated by immunoSEQ multiplex PCR, the TCRdb table keeps only in-frame clones and is missing some. The data hold 2,000 or so clones, with around a third observed a single time. Sequenced here: lung tumor tissue, sampled before any cancer treatment. Source of these receptors: a female donor older than 55 with stage I lung adenocarcinoma.

This clone was observed a few times. The chain uses TRBV29-1 and TRBJ2-2; 9 bases match TRBD1. V dropped 4 bases and J dropped 3; count of bases not matched to a gene: 3. Germline V CDR1 and CDR2: SQVTM, ANQGSEA. The CDR3 runs 14 residues. The CDR3 region is CSVGRTGDTGELFF. The CDR3 nucleotides read TGCAGCGTTGGTAGGACAGGGGACACCGGGGAGCTGTTTTTT.

This chain connects TRBV18 to TRBJ2-5; no clear D gene. CDR1 and CDR2 from the germline V gene are KGHSH and LQKENI. V was cut by 6 bases and J by 1 base, with 9 bases left in between. The CDR3 covers 13 residues. The CDR3 nucleotides are TGTGCCAGCTCGACGTCTGTCCAAGAGACCCAGTACTTC. Translating it yields CASSTSVQETQYF.

The gene calls are TRBV9 and TRBJ1-4, with a possible D match to TRBD1 (6 bases). Trimming stripped 0 bases from V and 0 bases from J, with 12 bases between. Per the germline V gene, CDR1 is SGDLS and CDR2 is YYNGEE. The CDR3 is 17 residues long. For the CDR3, the DNA is TGTGCCAGCAGCGTAGGGGACAACCTGCCAACTAATGAAAAACTGTTTTTT. The encoded protein is CASSVGDNLPTNEKLFF. Based on the CDR3 plus reference TRBV9 and TRBJ1-4, the full variable domain is DSGVTQTPKHLITATGQRVTLRCSPRSGDLSVYWYQQSLDQGLQFLIQYYNGEERAKGNILERFSAQQFPDLHSELNLSSLELGDSALYFCASSVGDNLPTNEKLFFGSGTQLSVL.

This clone has a handful of counts. The chain combines TRBV9 with TRBJ1-4, with a tentative D call TRBD1 (5 bases). Germline V lookup: CDR1 SGDLS, CDR2 YYNGEE. The germline V and J ends were trimmed by 1 base and 8 bases, with 12 bases remaining between them. This CDR3 comprises 14 residues. For the CDR3, the DNA is TGTGCCAGCAGCGTACTTGGAGGGACCGAAAAACTGTTTTTT. It translates to CASSVLGGTEKLFF.

This clone was seen a handful of times. This rearrangement joins TRBV9 to TRBJ1-1; no reliable D call. Germline V gene lookup returns CDR1 SGDLS and CDR2 YYNGEE. V lost 4 bases and J lost 1, with 8 bases in between. This CDR3 region has 13 residues. The CDR3 region is CASSSHQNTEAFF. In DNA form, the CDR3 reads TGTGCCAGCAGCTCACACCAGAACACTGAAGCTTTCTTT.

The J gene is TRBJ1-1, the V gene TRBV11-3; perhaps TRBD1 as D (6 bases). This CDR3 is 14 amino acids long. Germline V lookup: CDR1 SGHNT, CDR2 YENEEA. V was trimmed by 3 bases and J by 2 bases, leaving 10 bases between them. The DNA for the CDR3 is TGTGCCAGCAGCTTGGGGACAAGCAACACTGAAGCTTTCTTT. Amino acids: CASSLGTSNTEAFF. The full variable domain, in which reference TRBV11-3 and TRBJ1-1 provide the parts outside the CDR3, is EAGVVQSPRYKIIEKKQPVAFWCNPISGHNTLYWYLQNLGQGPELLIRYENEEAVDDSQLPKDRFSAERLKGVDSTLKIQPAELGDSAVYLCASSLGTSNTEAFFGQGTRLTVV.

In this sample, this clone turned up a few times. The rearrangement uses TRBV9 and TRBJ2-3; 9 bases are a match to TRBD2. Trimming cost V 3 bases and J 3 bases; bases outside gene matches: 8. Germline V gives CDR1 SGDLS, CDR2 YYNGEE. This CDR3 contains 16 residues. CDR3 residues: CASSAIPSGVTDTQYF. Here the CDR3 DNA reads TGTGCCAGCAGCGCGATTCCTAGCGGGGTAACAGATACGCAGTATTTT.

This clone came up a few times. The chain joins TRBV6-8 to TRBJ2-7; tentatively, D is TRBD1 or TRBD2 (5 bases each). CDR1 is MNHGY, CDR2 SAAAGT, per germline. Deletions cut 6 bases from V and 4 bases from J, with 10 bases between. The CDR3 has 12 amino acids. The CDR3 bases are TGTGCCAGCAGGCATGGGGGATACGAGCAGTACTTC. Translating gives CASRHGGYEQYF.

The chain couples TRBV1 to TRBJ2-3; TRBD2, the D gene given by the table, was not confirmed from the DNA. TRBV1 is flagged as a pseudogene. The CDR3 spans 17 residues. The CDR3: CASSQDVVGTSMDTQYF. The DNA of the CDR3 is TGCGCCAGCAGCCAAGACGTGGTAGGGACTAGTATGGATACGCAGTATTTT.

The chain uses TRBV27 and TRBJ1-2, with unresolved D. From germline, CDR1 is MNHEY and CDR2 SMNVEV (reference sequence). Trimming removed 1 base from V and 8 bases from J, with 17 bases in between. The CDR3 runs 15 residues. The CDR3 sequence is CASSLYPDSPQGYTF. CDR3 DNA: TGTGCCAGCAGTTTATACCCGGACTCTCCGCAGGGCTACACCTTC.

V usage is TRBV18 and J usage is TRBJ2-1; TRBD1 agrees at 8 bases. Germline assignment: CDR1 KGHSH and CDR2 LQKENI. Trimming cost V 5 bases and J 5 bases; bases outside gene matches: 8. This CDR3 spans 15 amino acids. CDR3 sequence: CASSFGQGVNNEQFF. The CDR3 region has the DNA TGTGCCAGCTCATTCGGACAGGGAGTGAACAATGAGCAGTTCTTC.

V gene TRBV6-8 combines with J gene TRBJ1-2; 8 bases are shared with TRBD1. V was pared by 4 bases and J by 7 bases, with 5 bases of the junction left unmatched. The CDR3 extends over 13 amino acids. Germline V gives CDR1 MNHGY, CDR2 SAAAGT. This CDR3 reads CASSSQGAGGYTF. The CDR3 DNA reads TGTGCCAGCAGTTCGCAGGGGGCTGGTGGCTACACCTTC.

The V and J genes are TRBV18 and TRBJ1-2; D not resolved. The CDR3 length is 14 residues. V was pared by 5 bases and J by 5 bases, with 15 bases between. Germline assignment: CDR1 KGHSH and CDR2 LQKENI. For the CDR3, the DNA is TGTGCCAGCTCAAGCTTAGACGTGGCTTATGGCTACACCTTC. It encodes CASSSLDVAYGYTF. The full variable domain, its missing parts supplied by reference TRBV18 and TRBJ1-2, is NAGVMQNPRHLVRRRGQEARLRCSPMKGHSHVYWYRQLPEEGLKFMVYLQKENIIDESGMPKERFSAEFPKEGPSILRIQQVVRGDSAAYFCASSSLDVAYGYTFGSGTRLTVV.

This clone was found a few times. The chain has TRBV4-1 and TRBJ2-5; 8 positions agree with TRBD2. Per the germline V gene, CDR1 is MGHRA and CDR2 is YSYEKL. The CDR3 has 17 amino acids. The J segment lost 2 bases and the V segment lost 0 bases, leaving 8 bases of the junction unmatched. CDR3 in amino acids: CASSQDGVGTSQETQYF. In DNA, the CDR3 is TGCGCCAGCAGCCAAGATGGAGTCGGGACTAGTCAAGAGACCCAGTACTTC.

The rearrangement joins TRBV6-8 to TRBJ2-7, with D unresolved. From germline, CDR1 is MNHGY and CDR2 SAAAGT. The V and J ends lost 6 bases and 0 bases respectively, with 6 bases between them. The CDR3 is 12 amino acids. In DNA, the CDR3 is TGTGCCAGCAGCCTAAGCTCCTACGAGCAGTACTTC. Its translation is CASSLSSYEQYF.

This sequence joins TRBV19 and TRBJ1-3; 7 nucleotides agree with TRBD1. CDR3 length equals 13 residues. Germline lookup yields CDR1 LNHDA and CDR2 SQIVND (reference sequence). V shed 7 bases and J 5 bases; nucleotides not matched to a gene: 5. The CDR3 here is CASNAQGRNTIYF. The CDR3 nucleotides read TGTGCCAGTAATGCACAGGGGAGAAACACCATATATTTT. Together with reference TRBV19 and TRBJ1-3, the CDR3 gives the full variable domain: DGGITQSPKYLFRKEGQNVTLSCEQNLNHDAMYWYRQDPGQGLRLIYYSQIVNDFQKGDIAEGYSVSREKKESFPLTVTSAQKNPTAFYLCASNAQGRNTIYFGEGSWLTVV.

There are a few counts of this clone. The CDR3: CASSSPQREGSTDTQYF. CDR3 nucleotide sequence: TGTGCCAGCAGCTCGCCCCAGCGGGAAGGGAGCACAGATACGCAGTATTTT. The rearrangement links TRBV11-3 to TRBJ2-3; 7 nucleotides agree with TRBD2. The CDR3 sequence is 17 residues long. Germline CDR1 is SGHNT and CDR2 is YENEEA. V lost 4 bases to trimming and J lost 0 bases; unmatched junction nucleotides: 10.

Relative to its sample, this clone is large. The V gene is TRBV13, the J gene TRBJ1-4; the D gene is possibly TRBD1 (5 bases). V was trimmed by 0 bases and J by 8 bases, leaving 16 bases between them. The CDR3 runs 16 residues. In germline, CDR1 is PRHDT, CDR2 FYEKMQ (reference sequence). CDR3 loop: CASSLGHSWAGEKLFF. The CDR3 DNA follows: TGTGCCAGCAGCTTAGGCCACAGCTGGGCAGGGGAAAAACTGTTTTTT.

The chain has TRBV9 and TRBJ1-1; TRBD1 agrees at 8 bases. The V gene end was trimmed by 3 bases and the J gene end by 1 base; junction bases not matched to a gene: 5. This CDR3 region has 15 residues. The germline V gene encodes CDR1 SGDLS and CDR2 YYNGEE. CDR3 protein: CASSEWTGPNTEAFF. In DNA, the CDR3 is TGTGCCAGCAGCGAGTGGACAGGGCCGAACACTGAAGCTTTCTTT.

This clone turned up a few times. V gene TRBV11-3 combines with J gene TRBJ2-5; 7 nucleotides align to TRBD2. CDR3 length equals 15 residues. The ends lost 5 bases at V and 5 bases at J; junction bases unmatched: 11. The germline gives CDR1 SGHNT, CDR2 YENEEA. CDR3 loop: CASSPLGEGLETQYF. CDR3 bases: TGTGCCAGCAGCCCCCTCGGGGAGGGGCTGGAGACCCAGTACTTC.

Comment on this clone: The sample holds other DNA sequences that translate to the same CDR3. The chain employs TRBV29-1 and TRBJ2-7; 10 positions agree with TRBD1. The CDR3 has 13 amino acids. After removal of 4 bases from V and 6 bases from J, the junction contained 6 bases not matched to a gene. The germline CDR1 and CDR2 sequences are SQVTM and ANQGSEA. The chain's CDR3 is CSVAPGQGTEQYF. In nucleotides, the CDR3 is TGCAGCGTTGCCCCGGGACAGGGGACCGAGCAGTACTTC.

The J gene is TRBJ2-4, the V gene TRBV7-5; the table assigns TRBD1, which was not confirmed against the DNA. TRBV7-5 is labeled a pseudogene. The CDR3 covers 15 residues. CDR3 region: CASSPGTAGKNIQYF. The DNA for the CDR3 is TGTGCCAGCAGCCCCGGGACAGCGGGCAAAAACATTCAGTACTTC.

This clone showed up just a few times. The chain joins TRBV11-3 to TRBJ1-5; 7 positions agree with TRBD1. Germline values: CDR1 SGHNT, CDR2 YENEEA. The length of the CDR3 is 14 residues. Trimming took 4 bases from V and 4 from J; bases not matched to a gene: 4. In nucleotides, the CDR3 is TGTGCCAGCAGCTCACAGGGGTGGAATCAGCCCCAGCATTTT. This translates into CASSSQGWNQPQHF.

Notes on this clone: Relative to the germline gene, one junction end is altered; a read error may explain this. The J gene is TRBJ1-5, the V gene TRBV7-4, with D uncertain. The CDR3 extends over 14 amino acids. Germline V gene lookup returns CDR1 SGHVT and CDR2 SQSDAQ. CDR3 in DNA: TGTGCCAGCAGTTTAGGACGGTACAATCAGCCCCAGCATTTT. Translated: CASSLGRYNQPQHF.

The chain joins TRBV14 to TRBJ1-2; weak D call: TRBD1 (5 bases). This CDR3 contains 16 residues. The germline V gene has CDR1 SGHDN and CDR2 FVKESK. The V end was cut by 1 base, the J end by 2 bases, with 14 bases between. DNA of the CDR3: TGTGCCAGCAGCCAAGGGGGGAACACCTTGAACTATGGCTACACCTTC. As protein: CASSQGGNTLNYGYTF. Using reference TRBV14 and TRBJ1-2 for the parts outside the CDR3, the full variable domain is EAGVTQFPSHSVIEKGQTVTLRCDPISGHDNLYWYRRVMGKEIKFLLHFVKESKQDESGMPNNRFLAERTGGTYSTLKVQPAELEDSGVYFCASSQGGNTLNYGYTFGSGTRLTVV.

The J gene is TRBJ2-7, the V gene TRBV6-7, with 10 bases lining up with TRBD2. TRBV6-7 is filed as an ORF, its function uncertain. This CDR3 region has 15 residues. V shed 4 bases, J shed 2 bases, and the junction held 5 bases outside the gene matches. The CDR3 loop is CASSSPSGGAYEQYF. The DNA of the CDR3 is TGTGCCAGCAGTTCTCCGAGCGGGGGGGCCTACGAGCAGTACTTC.

The chain employs TRBV6-8 and TRBJ1-2, with D hard to call. Germline V gene data show CDR1 as MNHGY and CDR2 as SAAAGT. This CDR3 is built from 14 residues. Trimming stripped 3 bases from V and 4 bases from J, with 12 bases between. The CDR3 region is CASSYRPLAYGYTF. The CDR3 DNA reads TGTGCCAGCAGTTATCGACCGCTAGCCTATGGCTACACCTTC.